The next 23 T cell receptor beta chains were all read from a single sample in a study of OX40 agonist ivuxolimab in advanced cancers. Assay: immunoSEQ multiplex PCR; the TCRdb copy retains only in-frame clones and omits some. The sample yields around 92,000 clones, more than 75% seen once. The input for sequencing was CD4+ or CD8+ T cells sorted from blood, taken in a trial of the OX40 agonist ivuxolimab. These receptors were taken from an adult with an advanced solid tumor such as melanoma, head and neck, liver or kidney cancer.

This clone was picked up a small number of times. The chain recombines TRBV11-3 with TRBJ2-5; 10 bases are shared with TRBD1. V lost 5 bases and J lost 2; bases outside the gene matches: 5. This CDR3 region has 15 residues. From germline, CDR1 is SGHNT and CDR2 YENEEA. For the CDR3, the DNA is TGTGCCAGCAGCCCGGGGACAGGGGAACAAGAGACCCAGTACTTC. This encodes CASSPGTGEQETQYF. Full variable domain (outside the CDR3, taken from reference TRBV11-3 and TRBJ2-5): EAGVVQSPRYKIIEKKQPVAFWCNPISGHNTLYWYLQNLGQGPELLIRYENEEAVDDSQLPKDRFSAERLKGVDSTLKIQPAELGDSAVYLCASSPGTGEQETQYFGPGTRLLVL.

The chain couples TRBV29-1 to TRBJ2-3; 9 bases fit TRBD2. The CDR3 spans 14 residues. The J segment lost 5 bases and the V segment lost 4 bases, leaving 7 bases of the junction unmatched. Germline assignment: CDR1 SQVTM and CDR2 ANQGSEA. The CDR3 DNA reads TGCAGCGTTGTCCTTGGTAGCGGGGGAGATACGCAGTATTTT. Its protein is CSVVLGSGGDTQYF.

The chain carries TRBV11-2 and TRBJ2-3; 8 nucleotides agree with TRBD2. CDR1 and CDR2 (germline): SGHAT, FQNNGV. With V trimmed by 5 bases and J by 5 bases, 15 bases remained unmatched. This CDR3 contains 17 residues. Written as DNA, the CDR3 is TGTGCCAGCAGCCACCCGGGGGGGTCTCAAGGGGGAGATACGCAGTATTTT. Its protein is CASSHPGGSQGGDTQYF.

The chain joins TRBV6-1 to TRBJ1-5; D is possibly TRBD1 (6 bases). V lost 6 bases to trimming and J lost 11 bases, with 11 bases between them. CDR1 MNHNS and CDR2 SASEGT come from the germline V gene. The CDR3 extends over 11 amino acids. In DNA, the CDR3 is TGTGCCAGCAGCAGCGGACAGTCCCAGCATTTT. Amino acids: CASSSGQSQHF.

In nucleotides, the CDR3 is TGCGCCAGCAGGAAACAGGGGGCAATGGCAGATACGCAGTATTTT. Amino acids: CASRKQGAMADTQYF. The V and J genes are TRBV5-1 and TRBJ2-3, with 9 bases that match TRBD1. The junction had 8 bases not matched to a gene; V was cut back by 5 bases and J by 4 bases. Germline V CDR1 and CDR2: SGHRS, YFSETQ. This CDR3 has 15 residues.

The chain employs TRBV5-1 and TRBJ2-5; 10 bases align to TRBD2. CDR1 and CDR2 (germline): SGHRS, YFSETQ. With 0 bases clipped from V and 2 bases from J, the junction kept 7 bases outside the gene matches. The CDR3 totals 17 residues. CDR3 protein: CASSLGVLAGAQETQYF. The CDR3, as DNA: TGCGCCAGCAGCTTGGGGGTGCTAGCGGGGGCTCAAGAGACCCAGTACTTC. The full variable domain, in which reference TRBV5-1 and TRBJ2-5 provide the parts outside the CDR3, is KAGVTQTPRYLIKTRGQQVTLSCSPISGHRSVSWYQQTPGQGLQFLFEYFSETQRNKGNFPGRFSGRQFSNSRSEMNVSTLELGDSALYLCASSLGVLAGAQETQYFGPGTRLLVL.

This clone was picked up one time. The chain has TRBV11-2 and TRBJ1-3; D is possibly TRBD1 (5 bases). The CDR3 runs to 15 residues. Between the trimmed V and J ends, which lost 5 bases and 2 bases, there was a span of 13 bases. CDR1 is SGHAT and CDR2 is FQNNGV in the germline V gene. CDR3 amino acids: CASSDGGGTGNTIYF. The CDR3 DNA is TGTGCCAGCAGCGACGGGGGGGGAACTGGAAACACCATATATTTT.

The chain has TRBV10-3 and TRBJ1-2; D is unresolved. CDR1 is ENHRY and CDR2 is SYGVKD in the germline V gene. The V gene lost 8 bases and the J gene lost 4 bases, with 17 bases spanning the gap. The CDR3 runs 14 residues. CDR3 protein: CAILSLRAGYGYTF. CDR3 DNA sequence: TGTGCCATCCTCTCCCTGAGGGCTGGCTATGGCTACACCTTC.

This clone was detected only a few times. The chain uses TRBV14 and TRBJ2-7, with D possibly TRBD2 on 5 matching bases. The ends were cut back, 4 bases at V and 4 bases at J, with 17 bases in the middle. The CDR3 totals 15 residues. CDR1 and CDR2 (germline): SGHDN, FVKESK. DNA of the CDR3: TGTGCCAGCAGCCCCGACCCAGAGGGAGCTTACGAGCAGTACTTC. Residues: CASSPDPEGAYEQYF.

The chain carries TRBV15 and TRBJ1-6, with 7 bases fitting TRBD1. This CDR3 has 15 amino acids. J lost 10 bases, V lost 0 bases, and 6 bases had no gene match. Germline V gene sequence: CDR1 LNHNV, CDR2 YYDKDF (reference sequence). The CDR3 loop reads CATSREGQRSSPLHF. In DNA, the CDR3 is TGTGCCACCAGCAGAGAGGGACAGCGGAGCTCACCCCTCCACTTT.

This rearrangement joins TRBV7-9 to TRBJ2-1, with 10 bases matching TRBD2. Germline CDR1 and CDR2: SEHNR and FQNEAQ (reference sequence). V trimming: 3 bases; J trimming: 9 bases; junction bases outside the gene matches: 8. The CDR3 spans 15 residues. CDR3 amino acids: CASSFSVAGGGEQFF. CDR3 nucleotide sequence: TGTGCCAGCAGCTTCTCAGTAGCGGGGGGTGGTGAGCAGTTCTTC.

This clone came up a few times. Other nucleotide sequences from this sample produce the same CDR3. The chain couples TRBV28 to TRBJ2-5; tentative D call: TRBD2 (5 bases). With 4 bases removed from V and 5 bases from J, the gap between germline ends came to 11 bases. CDR3 length: 13 residues. Germline V CDR1 and CDR2: MDHEN, SYDVKM. The CDR3 DNA reads TGTGCCAGCAGTTCTTCTCGCGGGGAGACCCAGTACTTC. Amino acids: CASSSSRGETQYF.

The rearrangement links TRBV5-8 to TRBJ1-4; D ambiguous. The CDR3 runs to 13 residues. Germline V gene lookup returns CDR1 SGHTS and CDR2 YDEGEE. Between the trimmed V and J ends, which lost 2 bases and 3 bases, there was a span of 5 bases. The CDR3 DNA sequence: TGTGCCAGCAGCTTCGGGCCTAATGAAAAACTGTTTTTT. Translated, it gives CASSFGPNEKLFF.

The rearrangement uses TRBV4-2 and TRBJ1-1, with a weak D call TRBD1 (5 bases). The germline V gene encodes CDR1 LGHNA and CDR2 YNFKEQ. V lost 0 bases and J 3 bases, leaving 11 bases between the germline ends. This CDR3 region has 15 residues. The CDR3 nucleotides read TGTGCCAGCAGCCAAGAGAGCGGCAGGGACACTGAAGCTTTCTTT. Its translation is CASSQESGRDTEAFF.

The chain links TRBV18 to TRBJ1-1; perhaps TRBD1 as D (6 bases). Trimming removed 0 bases at V and 1 base at J, with 9 bases between. The CDR3 sequence is 15 residues long. Looked up from germline, CDR1 is KGHSH and CDR2 is LQKENI. DNA for the CDR3: TGTGCCAGCTCACCACCAAGCAGGGGGAACACTGAAGCTTTCTTT. Translation gives CASSPPSRGNTEAFF. Based on the CDR3 plus reference TRBV18 and TRBJ1-1, the full variable domain is NAGVMQNPRHLVRRRGQEARLRCSPMKGHSHVYWYRQLPEEGLKFMVYLQKENIIDESGMPKERFSAEFPKEGPSILRIQQVVRGDSAAYFCASSPPSRGNTEAFFGQGTRLTVV.

The gene calls are TRBV7-3 and TRBJ1-2; maybe TRBD1 (5 bases). The CDR3 has 13 amino acids. Germline-derived CDR1 and CDR2 are SGHTA and FQGTGA. V lost 5 bases, J lost 2 bases, and 9 bases lay in between. For the CDR3, the DNA is TGTGCCAGCAGCAGGGGTTGGAACTATGGCTACACCTTC. Its protein product is CASSRGWNYGYTF.

This clone was observed a single time. The chain carries TRBV6-1 and TRBJ2-3; TRBD1 matches 11 bases. This CDR3 contains 15 residues. Germline CDR1 reads MNHNS; CDR2 reads SASEGT. V lost 4 bases and J lost 9; bases outside the gene matches: 9. CDR3 in DNA: TGTGCCAGCAGTGCAAAGAGTGGGACAGGGGGGACGCAGTATTTT. Its protein is CASSAKSGTGGTQYF.

A single count supports this clone. The chain links TRBV9 to TRBJ1-1; D is perhaps TRBD1 (5 bases). CDR1 is SGDLS, CDR2 YYNGEE, per germline. V lost 0 bases to trimming and J lost 11 bases, with 14 bases between them. CDR3 length: 13 amino acids. DNA of the CDR3: TGTGCCAGCAGCGTAGTGCCGGGGACGGACGCTTTCTTT. Its protein product is CASSVVPGTDAFF.

This sequence joins TRBV7-2 and TRBJ1-2, with D tentatively TRBD1 (6 bases). Trimming stripped 4 bases from V and 7 bases from J, with 10 bases between. The CDR3 has 12 amino acids. Germline CDR1 is SGHTA and CDR2 is FQGNSA. CDR3 sequence (DNA): TGTGCCAGCAGCTCCGGGACACTTGGCTACACCTTC. Encoded protein: CASSSGTLGYTF.

The chain combines TRBV29-1 with TRBJ2-3; D gene uncertain. The V gene lost 4 bases and the J gene lost 2 bases, with 10 bases spanning the gap. Per the germline V gene, CDR1 is SQVTM and CDR2 is ANQGSEA. The CDR3 has 13 residues. The CDR3 DNA is TGCAGCGTTGGGGTGGAAAACACAGATACGCAGTATTTT. It translates to CSVGVENTDTQYF.

This clone was found a few times. This chain joins TRBV30 and TRBJ1-4; D unclear. V lost 4 bases and J lost 7, with 16 bases in between. The CDR3 extends over 14 amino acids. Per the germline V gene, CDR1 is GTSNPN and CDR2 is SVGIG (reference sequence). Here the CDR3 reads CAWNPGSMTEKLFF. The CDR3 DNA sequence: TGTGCCTGGAATCCTGGGTCTATGACTGAAAAACTGTTTTTT.

In its sample, this clone was seen once. V and J are TRBV11-2 and TRBJ2-7, with D possibly TRBD2 on 5 matching bases. This CDR3 has 15 amino acids. CDR1 and CDR2 from the germline V gene are SGHAT and FQNNGV. Trimming left V 5 bases short and J 2 bases short, with 16 bases between. In DNA form, the CDR3 reads TGTGCCAGCAGCCGAGGGCGTCCCTCTACCTACGAGCAGTACGTC. It specifies CASSRGRPSTYEQYV.

The V call is TRBV9, the J call TRBJ1-6, with no clear D. The V and J ends lost 2 bases and 4 bases respectively, with 4 bases between them. This CDR3 is built from 13 residues. CDR1 is SGDLS and CDR2 is YYNGEE in the germline V gene. Here the CDR3 reads CASSVGYNSPLHF. In DNA form, the CDR3 reads TGTGCCAGCAGCGTGGGGTATAATTCACCCCTCCACTTT.